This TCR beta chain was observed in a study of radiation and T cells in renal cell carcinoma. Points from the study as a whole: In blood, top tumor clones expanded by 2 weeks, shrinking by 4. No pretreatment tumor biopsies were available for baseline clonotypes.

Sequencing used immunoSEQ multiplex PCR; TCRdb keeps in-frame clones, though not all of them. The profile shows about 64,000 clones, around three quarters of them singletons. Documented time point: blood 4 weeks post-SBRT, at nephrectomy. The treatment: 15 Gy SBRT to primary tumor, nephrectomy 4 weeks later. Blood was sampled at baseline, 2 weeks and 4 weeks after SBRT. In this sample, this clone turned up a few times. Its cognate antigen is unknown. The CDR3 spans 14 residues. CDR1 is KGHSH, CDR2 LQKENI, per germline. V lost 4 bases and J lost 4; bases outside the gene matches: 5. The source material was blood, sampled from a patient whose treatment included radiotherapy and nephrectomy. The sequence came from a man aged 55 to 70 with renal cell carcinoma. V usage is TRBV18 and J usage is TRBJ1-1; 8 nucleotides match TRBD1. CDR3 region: CASSLDRGFTEAFF. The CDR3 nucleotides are TGTGCCAGCTCACTCGACAGGGGTTTCACTGAAGCTTTCTTT.